A selection of T cell receptor beta chains follows, all from one sample in a study of blood T cell repertoires in COVID-19. Clones were sequenced by immunoSEQ multiplex PCR, and TCRdb holds only the in-frame ones, with some missing. The sample yields 66,000 or so clones, roughly 75% seen once. The specimen sequenced was peripheral blood. These receptors were obtained from a human donor in a cohort sampled during active COVID-19. The CDR3 runs from the conserved cysteine through the conserved F or W. A D gene is named only where the DNA matches it firmly. Only part of the rows carry a size: once, few, many, or a class if the clone is expanded.

v_call	j_call	d_call	clone_size	cdr3_nt	cdr3_aa
TRBV28	TRBJ2-1	TRBD2	.	TGTGCCAGCAGGCCGGGACTACCACCCTACAATGAGCAGTTCTTC	CASRPGLPPYNEQFF
TRBV6-1	TRBJ1-1	TRBD1	once	TGTGCCAGCAGTGAACGACAGGGGAACACTGAAGCTTTCTTT	CASSERQGNTEAFF
TRBV27	TRBJ2-1	TRBD2	.	TGTGCCAGCAGTTTTGGTGGGGCTAGCGGGAGCGATGAGCAGTTCTTC	CASSFGGASGSDEQFF
TRBV30	TRBJ2-3	TRBD2	.	TGTGCCTGGACTGGGGGGGCAGATACGCAGTATTTT	CAWTGGADTQYF
TRBV18	TRBJ2-2	.	.	TGTGCCAGCTCACAAAGCTACAGGCTGAACACCGGGGAGCTGTTTTTT	CASSQSYRLNTGELFF
TRBV7-2	TRBJ1-5	TRBD1	.	TGTGCCAGCAGCACGGACAGGGGAAATCAGCCCCAGCATTTT	CASSTDRGNQPQHF
TRBV4-3	TRBJ2-5	.	.	TGCGCCAGCAGCCAAGATCAAGCAGCGGCAGAGACCCAGTACTTC	CASSQDQAAAETQYF
TRBV19	TRBJ1-5	.	few	TGTGCCAGTAGTATCATCCCCGGGAGTAGCAATCAGCCCCAGCATTTT	CASSIIPGSSNQPQHF
TRBV3-1/TRBV3-2	TRBJ1-2	.	.	TGTGCCAGCATGGGGGCGGAAGCTAACTATGGCTACACCTTC	CASMGAEANYGYTF
TRBV6-6	TRBJ2-5	TRBD2	.	TGTGCCAGTAGGGACGGGGGGAAAGAGACCCAGTACTTC	CASRDGGKETQYF
TRBV18	TRBJ2-2	TRBD2	.	TGTGCCAGCTCATCCACTAGCGGGCGAAACACCGGGGAGCTGTTTTTT	CASSSTSGRNTGELFF
TRBV6-1	TRBJ2-5	.	once	TGTGCCAGCAGTGAGGAGGGTCTCGGGACCCAGTACTTC	CASSEEGLGTQYF
TRBV27	TRBJ1-1	.	.	TGTGCCAGCAGTTTAAAGGTCGGGGGGCAGGGCACTGAAGCTTTCTTT	CASSLKVGGQGTEAFF
TRBV5-4	TRBJ2-5	.	once	TGTGCCAGCAGCTCTCGGGGGATAGAGACCCAGTACTTC	CASSSRGIETQYF
TRBV5-4	TRBJ2-2	TRBD1	.	TGTGCCAGCAGCCCCGCCGGGACAGGGATCACCGGGGAGCTGTTTTTT	CASSPAGTGITGELFF
TRBV7-8	TRBJ2-7	TRBD2	.	TGTGCCAGCAGCTTAGCGGAGGCGGGAGTTAAACAGTACTTC	CASSLAEAGVKQYF